This T cell receptor beta chain originates from a study of long-term antiretroviral therapy in people with HIV. This clone was counted a few times. Specimens retained roughly 0.95-11 million cryopreserved PBMC preceding DNA extraction. A v3.0 immunoSEQ assay was performed at survey level. Per-sample targets for sequencing were about 40,000-50,000 T-cell genomes. This table comes from immunoSEQ multiplex PCR, and its TCRdb copy is limited to in-frame clones, with some not included. The data contain about 16,000 clones, roughly 71% of them singletons. Trimming took 3 bases from V and 3 from J; bases not matched to a gene: 0. Germline values: CDR1 SGHNT, CDR2 YYREEE (reference sequence). The CDR3 runs 13 residues.

This sequence was found in a woman between 50 and 59 years old with HIV. Sequencing used unsorted PBMCs, obtained 2.5 years before starting antiretroviral therapy. The chain couples TRBV5-4 to TRBJ1-2; 9 bases are shared with TRBD1. CDR3: CASSWDRDYGYTF. The DNA of the CDR3 is TGTGCCAGCAGCTGGGACAGGGACTATGGCTACACCTTC.